The present TCR beta chain was sequenced within a study of tumor-infiltrating lymphocytes in primary liver carcinoma (dated by TCRdb to 2015 to 2018). Study-level background: Of the five patients (three men and two women, aged 30 to 69 years), four had hepatocellular carcinoma and one had combined HCC and intrahepatic cholangiocarcinoma. Tumors of the five patients were stage T1-T3 N0M0 with maximum diameters of about 4 to 10 cm. Each sample produced roughly 3.65 to 7.5 million productive TCRbeta reads, and read depth showed no significant difference between tissue types. The study combined TCRbeta repertoire sequencing, expression microarrays and whole-exome sequencing across five regions of each liver tumor, with adjacent normal tissue and blood. A total of 35 specimens from 5 patients went through TCRbeta repertoire sequencing, namely 25 tumor regions, 5 adjacent noncancerous liver tissues and 5 peripheral blood samples. The 25 or so tumor region samples were profiled with Agilent mRNA microarrays so that TCRbeta repertoire diversity could be related to the local molecular phenotype. Repertoires from technical replicates were highly reproducible, with mean shared-clone rates about 0.91 and correlation coefficients above 0.95. Study-wide conclusions, independent of this receptor: Because only the TCR beta chain was sequenced and unpaired alpha chains were not captured, true repertoire diversity is likely underestimated. Only a few patients were included in the study, and the authors note that the findings should be validated in a larger study. Repertoire overlap was found to be higher between tumor regions (mean approximately 35%) than between tumor-adjacent (roughly 17%) or tumor-blood (around 14%) pairs, consistent with antigen-driven expansion. Only about 8-24% of top clones were found in all five regions of a tumor, suggesting spatial heterogeneity of tumor-infiltrating T cells. Because the samples were bulk and unsorted, CD4+ and CD8+ T cell repertoires could not be compared. A significantly larger repertoire fraction was made up by the top 250 clones in tumors than in blood (p = 0.039).

Without any cell sorting, total RNA and DNA were extracted together from 20-30 mg of bulk tissue using the AllPrep DNA/RNA mini kit. Between late 2015 and 2016, roughly five patients in China with histopathologically diagnosed primary liver carcinoma had surgical resection. Patients had chronic HBV infection and were treatment-naive at sampling. Each tumor was sampled at five spatially separated regions: the tumor centre plus the superior, inferior, left-lateral and right-lateral poles. Histological examination found more than 75% viable tumor cells in every tumor sample. Fresh tumor and adjacent tissue pieces were bisected, with one half stored in RNAlater at -80 degrees C and the other half sent for histology. The CDR1 and CDR2 encoded by the germline V gene (reference sequence) are SEHNR and FQNEAQ. Measured from the cysteine to the phenylalanine, the CDR3 is 14 residues long. Only the CDR3 portion is preserved as DNA: 42 bases, with reading frame beginning at the first base.

A constant-region primer and ProtoScript II reverse transcriptase were used to reverse-transcribe TCRbeta-specific cDNA from approximately 500 ng total RNA. Construction of the TCRbeta libraries relied on three nested rounds of multiplex PCR, following a slightly modified ARM-PCR procedure. Multiplex TRBV1-TRBV30 forward primers and a Cbeta reverse primer were used in the first two PCR rounds, each of which was run for around 9 cycles. Sample barcodes and Illumina adapters were added in a final 25-cycle PCR with Deep VentR polymerase. Amplicons of 200-500 bp were gel-purified with a QIAquick gel extraction kit before sequencing. An Illumina HiSeq 2500 was used to sequence the TCRbeta amplicons with 250-bp paired-end reads. As for how the authors treated the data: Quality trimming of reads was performed with Trimmomatic v0.33, and paired reads were merged with FLASH v1.2.11 so that full CDR3 sequences could be recovered. V, D and J germline segments were assigned to the rearranged TCRbeta sequences using MiGEC v1.2.1b. Clonotype statistics, along with Shannon-Wiener diversity indices, were calculated using VDJtools v1.0.0. To cut down on sampling bias, every analysis after diversity analysis relied on just the 250 most abundant clonotypes from each sample. TCRdb reprocessed the public reads (quality trimming at Q25 with fastp, clone calling with MiXCR) and kept in-frame beta chains. Identical CDR3 proteins give one entry, which carries the most common genes and DNA. What appears here as the V and J calls and clone size reflects TCRdb's work, not the paper's. A total of 65,000 to 80,000 distinct CDR3 sequences appear in this sample, over 60% of them only once. In total, the top ten clones hold around a quarter of the sample.

As for this clonotype: Its antigen is still unknown. A much more abundant neighbour one base away suggests this may be a read error.

Sequenced: liver tumor tissue from sampling region 4. This specimen's cell subset or site label, per the study, means: tumor region T4, right-lateral pole. The clonotype was recovered from a man in his forties or fifties with primary liver carcinoma and hepatitis B virus infection. This sequence uses TRBV7-9 and TRBJ2-5; the D call could be TRBD1 or TRBD2, with each sharing 5 bases. CDR3 loop: CASSTRDPQEAQYF. The DNA reads as follows: TGTGCCAGCAGCACCCGGGACCCGCAAGAGGCCCAGTACTTC. Outside the CDR3, residues come from the reference TRBV7-9 and TRBJ2-5 proteins, so the full variable domain is: DTGVSQNPRHKITKRGQNVTFRCDPISEHNRLYWYRQTLGQGPEFLTYFQNEAQLEKSRLLSDRFSAERPKGSFSTLEIQRTEQGDSAMYLCASSTRDPQEAQYFGPGTRLLVL.